The rows below give T cell receptor beta chains drawn from one sample of a study of memory CD4+ T cells and cytomegalovirus serostatus. Assay: immunoSEQ multiplex PCR; the TCRdb copy retains only in-frame clones and omits some. The sample holds 56,000 or so clones; 82% are singletons and the top ten take 0.4% to 0.5%. Sequencing was done on a sample of memory CD4+ T cells from blood. The receptor set was obtained from an adult in good health and CMV-seronegative. CDR3s include the opening cysteine and the closing phenylalanine or tryptophan. The D gene is left open where the match is weak. Size values are once, few and many counts, or a class for expanded clones, and some rows have none.

CDR3nt: TGTGCCAGCAGGACACGACAGGGGTCCGGAGTGGATACGCAGTATTTT
CDR3aa: CASRTRQGSGVDTQYF
abundance: -
j_gene: TRBJ2-3
v_gene: TRBV28
d_gene: TRBD1

CDR3nt: TGTGCCAGCAGATCCATATACCCGGGCAGGGGGTTTGTGGAGACCCAGTACTTC
CDR3aa: CASRSIYPGRGFVETQYF
abundance: -
j_gene: TRBJ2-5
v_gene: TRBV28
d_gene: TRBD1

CDR3nt: TGTGCCTGGAGTACCCCAGGGGGCGTCTATGGCTACACCTTC
CDR3aa: CAWSTPGGVYGYTF
abundance: -
j_gene: TRBJ1-2
v_gene: TRBV30
d_gene: TRBD1

CDR3nt: TGTGCCAGCAGCTTGGCCCCCTCACCCCTCCACTTT
CDR3aa: CASSLAPSPLHF
abundance: -
j_gene: TRBJ1-6
v_gene: TRBV5-6
d_gene: -

CDR3nt: TGCGCCAGCAGCTTGGGACTAGCGGGCCCCGGGGAGCTGTTTTTT
CDR3aa: CASSLGLAGPGELFF
abundance: -
j_gene: TRBJ2-2
v_gene: TRBV5-1
d_gene: TRBD2

CDR3nt: TGTGCCAGTAGTGAGCACAGGGGGCGAAATTCACCCCTCCACTTT
CDR3aa: CASSEHRGRNSPLHF
abundance: once
j_gene: TRBJ1-6
v_gene: TRBV19
d_gene: TRBD1

CDR3nt: TGTGCCAGCAGCGTAGCTAGCCGGAGCACAGATACGCAGTATTTT
CDR3aa: CASSVASRSTDTQYF
abundance: -
j_gene: TRBJ2-3
v_gene: TRBV9
d_gene: -

CDR3nt: TGTGCCAGCAGCGGGCGCGGGGGCCGGGGCACCGGGGAGCTGTTTTTT
CDR3aa: CASSGRGGRGTGELFF
abundance: -
j_gene: TRBJ2-2
v_gene: TRBV9
d_gene: -

CDR3nt: TGTGCCAGCAGCCGGACTAGCATAGATACGCAGTATTTT
CDR3aa: CASSRTSIDTQYF
abundance: -
j_gene: TRBJ2-3
v_gene: TRBV27
d_gene: TRBD2

CDR3nt: TGCGCCAGCAGCCACCAACGGGGGGCCTACGAGCAGTACTTC
CDR3aa: CASSHQRGAYEQYF
abundance: -
j_gene: TRBJ2-7
v_gene: TRBV4-3
d_gene: TRBD2

CDR3nt: TGTGCCTGGAGTCGGGGACTAGCGGAGAAAGAGACCCAGTACTTC
CDR3aa: CAWSRGLAEKETQYF
abundance: -
j_gene: TRBJ2-5
v_gene: TRBV30
d_gene: TRBD2

CDR3nt: TGTGCCAGCAGTCACGGACAGGGTGCGGAAGCTTTCTTT
CDR3aa: CASSHGQGAEAFF
abundance: -
j_gene: TRBJ1-1
v_gene: TRBV7-2
d_gene: TRBD1

CDR3nt: TGTGCCAGCAGCCGAGGGGAATACACAGATACGCAGTATTTT
CDR3aa: CASSRGEYTDTQYF
abundance: -
j_gene: TRBJ2-3
v_gene: TRBV9
d_gene: -

CDR3nt: TGTGCCAGCAGCTTTGCCAATGAGCAGTTCTTC
CDR3aa: CASSFANEQFF
abundance: -
j_gene: TRBJ2-1
v_gene: TRBV5-6
d_gene: -

CDR3nt: TGCGCCAGCAGCCAAGAAGCCGGGACAGGGTACAATGAGCAGTTCTTC
CDR3aa: CASSQEAGTGYNEQFF
abundance: -
j_gene: TRBJ2-1
v_gene: TRBV4-3
d_gene: TRBD1

CDR3nt: TGTGCCAGCAGCAGAGGGACAGGACACTACGAGCAGTACTTC
CDR3aa: CASSRGTGHYEQYF
abundance: -
j_gene: TRBJ2-7
v_gene: TRBV28
d_gene: TRBD1

CDR3nt: TGTGCCAGTAGTACGCTCACAACCGCCGGGATGCGCAATGAGCAGTTCTTC
CDR3aa: CASSTLTTAGMRNEQFF
abundance: -
j_gene: TRBJ2-1
v_gene: TRBV19
d_gene: -

CDR3nt: TGTGCCAGCTCACCACCGGGGAAGACCCAGTACTTC
CDR3aa: CASSPPGKTQYF
abundance: -
j_gene: TRBJ2-5
v_gene: TRBV18
d_gene: -

CDR3nt: TGTGCCAGCAGCTCCGAAGGGGCAGGGGGGTATGGCTACACCTTC
CDR3aa: CASSSEGAGGYGYTF
abundance: -
j_gene: TRBJ1-2
v_gene: TRBV7-6
d_gene: TRBD1

CDR3nt: TGTGCCAGCAGTCCCCGGTTGGTGGTCGACACCTTC
CDR3aa: CASSPRLVVDTF
abundance: few
j_gene: TRBJ1-2
v_gene: TRBV28
d_gene: -

CDR3nt: TGTGCCAGCTCAGCCCTAAGGACTGAAGGGGGAAACACCATATATTTT
CDR3aa: CASSALRTEGGNTIYF
abundance: -
j_gene: TRBJ1-3
v_gene: TRBV18
d_gene: -

CDR3nt: TGCAGTGGTGGACAGCAAGAGACCCAGTACTTC
CDR3aa: CSGGQQETQYF
abundance: -
j_gene: TRBJ2-5
v_gene: TRBV20-1
d_gene: -

CDR3nt: TGCGCCAGCAGCCATCGACAGGGTGACGCCGGGGAGCTGTTTTTT
CDR3aa: CASSHRQGDAGELFF
abundance: -
j_gene: TRBJ2-2
v_gene: TRBV5-1
d_gene: TRBD1

CDR3nt: TGTGCCAGCAGCTTGGAGGCGTACAATGAGCAGTTCTTC
CDR3aa: CASSLEAYNEQFF
abundance: -
j_gene: TRBJ2-1
v_gene: TRBV5-4
d_gene: -

CDR3nt: TGTGCCAGCATTCAAGCCTGGGCCTACACCTTC
CDR3aa: CASIQAWAYTF
abundance: few
j_gene: TRBJ1-2
v_gene: TRBV2
d_gene: -

CDR3nt: TGTGCCAGCAGTGAAGGAGGGGGTGTTAGCACAGATACGCAGTATTTT
CDR3aa: CASSEGGGVSTDTQYF
abundance: -
j_gene: TRBJ2-3
v_gene: TRBV2
d_gene: -

CDR3nt: TGTGCCAGCAGCTTAGGACTAGCGGGGGCCACCGGGGATACGCAGTATTTT
CDR3aa: CASSLGLAGATGDTQYF
abundance: -
j_gene: TRBJ2-3
v_gene: TRBV7-2
d_gene: TRBD2

CDR3nt: TGTGCCAGCAGTCCCCTATTTATGGGGGGCCTGGAGACCCAGTACTTC
CDR3aa: CASSPLFMGGLETQYF
abundance: -
j_gene: TRBJ2-5
v_gene: TRBV9
d_gene: -

CDR3nt: TGCGCCAGCAGCCAAGTTGCTTCGGGGGGCGCGAATTCACCCCTCCACTTT
CDR3aa: CASSQVASGGANSPLHF
abundance: few
j_gene: TRBJ1-6
v_gene: TRBV4-3
d_gene: -

CDR3nt: TGTGCCAGCAGTGGGGGGGGGAGCGTTGGTCTTGGGGAGCTGTTTTTT
CDR3aa: CASSGGGSVGLGELFF
abundance: -
j_gene: TRBJ2-2
v_gene: TRBV6-1
d_gene: TRBD2

CDR3nt: TGTGCCAGCAGCCAAGGCCGGGACAGTCAGCCCCAGCATTTT
CDR3aa: CASSQGRDSQPQHF
abundance: few
j_gene: TRBJ1-5
v_gene: TRBV4-2
d_gene: TRBD1

CDR3nt: TGTGCCAGTAGTATAGGGACAGGGAATGGCTACACCTTC
CDR3aa: CASSIGTGNGYTF
abundance: -
j_gene: TRBJ1-2
v_gene: TRBV19
d_gene: TRBD1

CDR3nt: TGTGCCAGCAGCCCCGGTTTCTCTGGGGCCAACGTCCTGACTTTC
CDR3aa: CASSPGFSGANVLTF
abundance: -
j_gene: TRBJ2-6
v_gene: TRBV14
d_gene: -

CDR3nt: TGTGCCAGCAAAGGCGGGCTGACCACCTACGAGCAGTACTTC
CDR3aa: CASKGGLTTYEQYF
abundance: once
j_gene: TRBJ2-7
v_gene: TRBV2
d_gene: -

CDR3nt: TGTGCCAGCAGCTCTACTAGCGGGGGGGGAACCGGGGAGCTGTTTTTT
CDR3aa: CASSSTSGGGTGELFF
abundance: -
j_gene: TRBJ2-2
v_gene: TRBV7-2
d_gene: TRBD2

CDR3nt: TGTGCTAGCAGCCGGGGGCGTTACAATGAGCAGTTCTTC
CDR3aa: CASSRGRYNEQFF
abundance: -
j_gene: TRBJ2-1
v_gene: TRBV7-7
d_gene: -

CDR3nt: TGTGCCAGCAGCCGTACAGGGGGCTATGTATATGGCTACACCTTC
CDR3aa: CASSRTGGYVYGYTF
abundance: -
j_gene: TRBJ1-2
v_gene: TRBV14
d_gene: TRBD1

CDR3nt: TGTGCCAGCAGCTTGGCGGGACTAGCGGGGGGGAATACGCAGTATTTT
CDR3aa: CASSLAGLAGGNTQYF
abundance: -
j_gene: TRBJ2-3
v_gene: TRBV11-2
d_gene: TRBD2

CDR3nt: TGTGCCAGCAGCTTGGTAGCGGGGTCGGGGGAGACCCAGTACTTC
CDR3aa: CASSLVAGSGETQYF
abundance: -
j_gene: TRBJ2-5
v_gene: TRBV5-4
d_gene: TRBD2

CDR3nt: TGTGCCAGCTCACCGGGAGCCTCCTACGAGCAGTACTTC
CDR3aa: CASSPGASYEQYF
abundance: -
j_gene: TRBJ2-7
v_gene: TRBV18
d_gene: -

CDR3nt: TGTGCCAGCCACAGACCCAATCAGCCCCAGCATTTT
CDR3aa: CASHRPNQPQHF
abundance: -
j_gene: TRBJ1-5
v_gene: TRBV6-6
d_gene: -

CDR3nt: TGTGCCAGTCGAGTCGGGGGGTTCACTGGAAACACCATATATTTT
CDR3aa: CASRVGGFTGNTIYF
abundance: -
j_gene: TRBJ1-3
v_gene: TRBV28
d_gene: -

CDR3nt: TGTGCCAGCAGTGCAGGGGGCTGGGAAAAACTGTTTTTT
CDR3aa: CASSAGGWEKLFF
abundance: -
j_gene: TRBJ1-4
v_gene: TRBV28
d_gene: TRBD1

CDR3nt: TGTGCCAGCAGTACCCCTCTCAGGGGAGGAAGAGGTGAAGCTTTCTTT
CDR3aa: CASSTPLRGGRGEAFF
abundance: -
j_gene: TRBJ1-1
v_gene: TRBV28
d_gene: -

CDR3nt: TGTGCTAGTGGTTTGGGTAACAGGGGAAAAGGCACCGGGGAGCTGTTTTTT
CDR3aa: CASGLGNRGKGTGELFF
abundance: -
j_gene: TRBJ2-2
v_gene: TRBV12-5
d_gene: TRBD1

CDR3nt: TGCGCCAGCAGCCAAGATCGCGCCACAGATACGCAGTATTTT
CDR3aa: CASSQDRATDTQYF
abundance: -
j_gene: TRBJ2-3
v_gene: TRBV4-1
d_gene: -